This T cell receptor (beta chain) was recorded in a study of monozygotic twins with inflammatory bowel disease. Making cDNA involved eight separate reactions per sample. No DNA is given; TCRdb re-called the 5' RACE reads and lists each CDR3 protein once. The table for this sample gives some 130,000 distinct CDR3 sequences. This clonotype originated in a human donor with ulcerative colitis or Crohn's disease, or a healthy co-twin of an affected twin (not recorded which). Sequencing input: blood.

The CDR3 loop is CASSPSWETQYF. The rearrangement joins TRBV7-2 to TRBJ2-5. Germline V lookup: CDR1 SGHTA, CDR2 FQGNSA. The CDR3 length is 12 residues.